This T cell receptor (beta chain) emerged from a study of regulatory T cells in long-lasting Graves disease. Arm-PCR of CDR3 regions and iRepertoire HTBI primers were the basis on which TCR beta libraries were built. TCRdb re-called the multiplex PCR reads with MiXCR, one entry per CDR3 protein. This sample has approximately 400,000 distinct CDR3 sequences; about a quarter occur once, and the top ten carry about a quarter. Time point described: persistent/refractory GD, antithyroid drugs over 5 years with positive TRAb. The TCR library was made from RNA extracted from PBMCs. A few counts support this clonotype. Relative to the germline gene, one junction end is altered; a read error may explain this. The starting material was peripheral blood mononuclear cells (PBMCs), obtained when the disease was refractory, from a patient treated with antithyroid drugs. This receptor was taken from a female donor with Graves disease.

Written as DNA, the CDR3 is TGTGCCAGTAGTAGGAGGACAGTATGGGACTTC. It specifies CASSRRTVWDF. The rearrangement joins TRBV19 to TRBJ2-7; tentatively, D is TRBD1 (6 bases). The CDR3 runs 11 residues. Germline V CDR1 and CDR2: LNHDA, SQIVND (reference sequence).